This T cell receptor beta chain was captured in a study of T cells in Graves' hyperthyroidism and ophthalmopathy. Amplified TCR beta CDR3 regions came from RNA transcripts. RT-PCR in the first round (using the HTBI primer set) targeted the TCR CDR3. MiXCR, run by TCRdb on the multiplex PCR reads, gives a single entry per CDR3 protein. The sample records approximately 210,000 distinct CDR3 sequences, 15% to 20% being singletons. The CDR3 runs to 13 residues. Germline CDR1 is SGHTA and CDR2 is FQGNSA. Trimming cost V 5 bases and J 6 bases, with 14 bases left between them. In regard to this clonotype: A read error may be the cause here, since a much bigger clone is one base away.

The sequence was collected from a man in his forties or fifties with Graves' hyperthyroidism. The source material was blood. The chain recombines TRBV7-2 with TRBJ2-7, with a tentative D call TRBD1 (5 bases). The CDR3 here is CASSLDTQFEQYF. The DNA for the CDR3 is TGTGCCAGCAGCCTGGACACCCAATTCGAGCAGTACTTC.